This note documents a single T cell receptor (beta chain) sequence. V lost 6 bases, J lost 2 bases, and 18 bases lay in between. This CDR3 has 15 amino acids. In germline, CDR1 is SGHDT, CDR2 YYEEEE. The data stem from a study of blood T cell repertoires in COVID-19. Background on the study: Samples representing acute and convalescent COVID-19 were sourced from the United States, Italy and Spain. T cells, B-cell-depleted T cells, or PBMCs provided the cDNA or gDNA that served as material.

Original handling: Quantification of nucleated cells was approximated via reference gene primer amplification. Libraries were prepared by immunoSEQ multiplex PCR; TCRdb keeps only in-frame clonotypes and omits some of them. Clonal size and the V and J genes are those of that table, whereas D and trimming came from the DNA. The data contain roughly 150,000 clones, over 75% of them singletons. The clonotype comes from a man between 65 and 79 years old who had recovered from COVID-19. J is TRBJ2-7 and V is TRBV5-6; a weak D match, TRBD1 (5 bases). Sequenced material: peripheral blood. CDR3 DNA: TGTGCCAGCACGTTGGGGCCCCCTGGGGCCTACGAGCAGTACTTC. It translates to CASTLGPPGAYEQYF.